This paragraph covers one T cell receptor beta chain sequence. Its antigen is currently unknown. The protocol was immunoSEQ multiplex PCR, while the TCRdb copy is restricted to in-frame clones and leaves out a portion. There are fewer than 1.6 million clones in the sample; approximately 98.5% occur only once, and approximately 0.4% lies in the top ten. This specimen comes from a study of shared clonotypes between healthy human individuals. Regarding the study as a whole: Across a handful of donors, naive CD4 shared around 5.4%, naive CD8 more than 3%, memory CD4 more than 2%, memory CD8 about 0.38%.

The TCR was taken from a young man in good health. Sequencing used naive CD4+ T cells sorted from blood. The sample's subset: CD45RA+ positively selected.

The CDR3 region has the DNA TGCGCCAGCAGCTTCGAGGGGGTCTCCGGGGAGCTGTTTTTT. Amino acids: CASSFEGVSGELFF. This chain uses TRBV5-1 with TRBJ2-2; weak D call: TRBD1 (6 bases). Germline CDR1 and CDR2: SGHRS and YFSETQ. This CDR3 is built from 14 residues. The V end lost 2 bases, the J end lost 6 bases, and 11 bases lay between the germline ends. Using reference TRBV5-1 and TRBJ2-2 for the parts outside the CDR3, the full variable domain is KAGVTQTPRYLIKTRGQQVTLSCSPISGHRSVSWYQQTPGQGLQFLFEYFSETQRNKGNFPGRFSGRQFSNSRSEMNVSTLELGDSALYLCASSFEGVSGELFFGEGSRLTVL.